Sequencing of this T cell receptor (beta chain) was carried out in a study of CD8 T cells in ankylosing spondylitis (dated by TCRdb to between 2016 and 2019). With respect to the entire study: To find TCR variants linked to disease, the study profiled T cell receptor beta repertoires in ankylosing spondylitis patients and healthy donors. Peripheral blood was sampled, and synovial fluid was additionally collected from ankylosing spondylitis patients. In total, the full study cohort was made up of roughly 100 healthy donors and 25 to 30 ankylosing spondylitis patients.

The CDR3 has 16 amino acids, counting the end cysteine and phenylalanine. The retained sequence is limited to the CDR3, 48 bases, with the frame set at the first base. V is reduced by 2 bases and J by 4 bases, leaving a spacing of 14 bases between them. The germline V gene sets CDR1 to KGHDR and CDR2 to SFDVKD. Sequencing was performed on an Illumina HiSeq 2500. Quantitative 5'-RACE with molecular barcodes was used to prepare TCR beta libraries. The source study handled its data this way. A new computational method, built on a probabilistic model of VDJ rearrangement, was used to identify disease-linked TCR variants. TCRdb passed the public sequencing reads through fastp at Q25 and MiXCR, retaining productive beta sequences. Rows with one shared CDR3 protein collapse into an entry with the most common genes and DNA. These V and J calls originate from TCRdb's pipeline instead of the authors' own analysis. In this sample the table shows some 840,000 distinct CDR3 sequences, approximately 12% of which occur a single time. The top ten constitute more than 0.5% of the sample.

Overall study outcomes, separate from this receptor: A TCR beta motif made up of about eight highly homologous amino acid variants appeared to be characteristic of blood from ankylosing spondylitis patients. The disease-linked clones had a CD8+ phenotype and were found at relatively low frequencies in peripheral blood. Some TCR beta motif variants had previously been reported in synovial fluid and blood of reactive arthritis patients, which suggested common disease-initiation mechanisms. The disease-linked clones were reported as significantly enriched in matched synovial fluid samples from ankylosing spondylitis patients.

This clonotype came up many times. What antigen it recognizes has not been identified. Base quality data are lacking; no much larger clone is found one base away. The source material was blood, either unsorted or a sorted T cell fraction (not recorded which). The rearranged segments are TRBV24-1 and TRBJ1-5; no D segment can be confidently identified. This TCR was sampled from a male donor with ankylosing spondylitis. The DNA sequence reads TGTGCCACCAGTGATTCGAGCAGGTTTGGGAATCAGCCCCAGCATTTT. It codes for CATSDSSRFGNQPQHF.